This T cell receptor (beta chain) was profiled in a study of cytomegalovirus exposure and HLA in healthy donors. The PCR had 60 Vbeta and 13 Jbeta primers. TCRdb's copy holds only in-frame clones and misses some; the assay was immunoSEQ multiplex PCR. The sample records 110,000 to 150,000 clones, 75% to 90% being singletons. Germline assignment: CDR1 SQVTM and CDR2 ANQGSEA. V dropped 5 bases and J dropped 6 bases, with 5 bases sitting between them. The CDR3 extends over 10 amino acids. The clonotype was recovered from a man aged 40-55 years in good health and CMV-seronegative. This chain links TRBV29-1 with TRBJ2-1, with a possible D match to TRBD1 (5 bases). Material: PBMCs. CDR3 bases: TGCAGCGTTACAGGCAATGAGCAGTTCTTC. Amino acid sequence: CSVTGNEQFF.